The source of this T cell receptor beta chain is a study of T cells in localized non-small cell lung cancer. Whole-study results and caveats: The appearance of a median roughly 61 of the top 100 tumor clones was seen in adjacent lung.

Trimming left V 7 bases short and J 3 bases short, with 11 bases between. Germline-derived CDR1 and CDR2 are MDHEN and SYDVKM. This CDR3 is 13 amino acids long. Here immunoSEQ multiplex PCR was the method, and the copy in TCRdb shows in-frame clones only, minus some. The table lists around 3,700 clones, roughly a fifth of them singletons. This clone was found a few times. Its antigen is undetermined. The sequences come from lung tumor tissue, collected before any cancer treatment. This receptor was taken from a man aged 18-49 years with stage II lung adenocarcinoma. The rearrangement links TRBV28 to TRBJ2-3, with D possibly TRBD2 on 5 matching bases. In DNA form, the CDR3 reads TGTGCCAGCACGGCGGGTTTGACAGATACGCAGTATTTT. Amino acids: CASTAGLTDTQYF.